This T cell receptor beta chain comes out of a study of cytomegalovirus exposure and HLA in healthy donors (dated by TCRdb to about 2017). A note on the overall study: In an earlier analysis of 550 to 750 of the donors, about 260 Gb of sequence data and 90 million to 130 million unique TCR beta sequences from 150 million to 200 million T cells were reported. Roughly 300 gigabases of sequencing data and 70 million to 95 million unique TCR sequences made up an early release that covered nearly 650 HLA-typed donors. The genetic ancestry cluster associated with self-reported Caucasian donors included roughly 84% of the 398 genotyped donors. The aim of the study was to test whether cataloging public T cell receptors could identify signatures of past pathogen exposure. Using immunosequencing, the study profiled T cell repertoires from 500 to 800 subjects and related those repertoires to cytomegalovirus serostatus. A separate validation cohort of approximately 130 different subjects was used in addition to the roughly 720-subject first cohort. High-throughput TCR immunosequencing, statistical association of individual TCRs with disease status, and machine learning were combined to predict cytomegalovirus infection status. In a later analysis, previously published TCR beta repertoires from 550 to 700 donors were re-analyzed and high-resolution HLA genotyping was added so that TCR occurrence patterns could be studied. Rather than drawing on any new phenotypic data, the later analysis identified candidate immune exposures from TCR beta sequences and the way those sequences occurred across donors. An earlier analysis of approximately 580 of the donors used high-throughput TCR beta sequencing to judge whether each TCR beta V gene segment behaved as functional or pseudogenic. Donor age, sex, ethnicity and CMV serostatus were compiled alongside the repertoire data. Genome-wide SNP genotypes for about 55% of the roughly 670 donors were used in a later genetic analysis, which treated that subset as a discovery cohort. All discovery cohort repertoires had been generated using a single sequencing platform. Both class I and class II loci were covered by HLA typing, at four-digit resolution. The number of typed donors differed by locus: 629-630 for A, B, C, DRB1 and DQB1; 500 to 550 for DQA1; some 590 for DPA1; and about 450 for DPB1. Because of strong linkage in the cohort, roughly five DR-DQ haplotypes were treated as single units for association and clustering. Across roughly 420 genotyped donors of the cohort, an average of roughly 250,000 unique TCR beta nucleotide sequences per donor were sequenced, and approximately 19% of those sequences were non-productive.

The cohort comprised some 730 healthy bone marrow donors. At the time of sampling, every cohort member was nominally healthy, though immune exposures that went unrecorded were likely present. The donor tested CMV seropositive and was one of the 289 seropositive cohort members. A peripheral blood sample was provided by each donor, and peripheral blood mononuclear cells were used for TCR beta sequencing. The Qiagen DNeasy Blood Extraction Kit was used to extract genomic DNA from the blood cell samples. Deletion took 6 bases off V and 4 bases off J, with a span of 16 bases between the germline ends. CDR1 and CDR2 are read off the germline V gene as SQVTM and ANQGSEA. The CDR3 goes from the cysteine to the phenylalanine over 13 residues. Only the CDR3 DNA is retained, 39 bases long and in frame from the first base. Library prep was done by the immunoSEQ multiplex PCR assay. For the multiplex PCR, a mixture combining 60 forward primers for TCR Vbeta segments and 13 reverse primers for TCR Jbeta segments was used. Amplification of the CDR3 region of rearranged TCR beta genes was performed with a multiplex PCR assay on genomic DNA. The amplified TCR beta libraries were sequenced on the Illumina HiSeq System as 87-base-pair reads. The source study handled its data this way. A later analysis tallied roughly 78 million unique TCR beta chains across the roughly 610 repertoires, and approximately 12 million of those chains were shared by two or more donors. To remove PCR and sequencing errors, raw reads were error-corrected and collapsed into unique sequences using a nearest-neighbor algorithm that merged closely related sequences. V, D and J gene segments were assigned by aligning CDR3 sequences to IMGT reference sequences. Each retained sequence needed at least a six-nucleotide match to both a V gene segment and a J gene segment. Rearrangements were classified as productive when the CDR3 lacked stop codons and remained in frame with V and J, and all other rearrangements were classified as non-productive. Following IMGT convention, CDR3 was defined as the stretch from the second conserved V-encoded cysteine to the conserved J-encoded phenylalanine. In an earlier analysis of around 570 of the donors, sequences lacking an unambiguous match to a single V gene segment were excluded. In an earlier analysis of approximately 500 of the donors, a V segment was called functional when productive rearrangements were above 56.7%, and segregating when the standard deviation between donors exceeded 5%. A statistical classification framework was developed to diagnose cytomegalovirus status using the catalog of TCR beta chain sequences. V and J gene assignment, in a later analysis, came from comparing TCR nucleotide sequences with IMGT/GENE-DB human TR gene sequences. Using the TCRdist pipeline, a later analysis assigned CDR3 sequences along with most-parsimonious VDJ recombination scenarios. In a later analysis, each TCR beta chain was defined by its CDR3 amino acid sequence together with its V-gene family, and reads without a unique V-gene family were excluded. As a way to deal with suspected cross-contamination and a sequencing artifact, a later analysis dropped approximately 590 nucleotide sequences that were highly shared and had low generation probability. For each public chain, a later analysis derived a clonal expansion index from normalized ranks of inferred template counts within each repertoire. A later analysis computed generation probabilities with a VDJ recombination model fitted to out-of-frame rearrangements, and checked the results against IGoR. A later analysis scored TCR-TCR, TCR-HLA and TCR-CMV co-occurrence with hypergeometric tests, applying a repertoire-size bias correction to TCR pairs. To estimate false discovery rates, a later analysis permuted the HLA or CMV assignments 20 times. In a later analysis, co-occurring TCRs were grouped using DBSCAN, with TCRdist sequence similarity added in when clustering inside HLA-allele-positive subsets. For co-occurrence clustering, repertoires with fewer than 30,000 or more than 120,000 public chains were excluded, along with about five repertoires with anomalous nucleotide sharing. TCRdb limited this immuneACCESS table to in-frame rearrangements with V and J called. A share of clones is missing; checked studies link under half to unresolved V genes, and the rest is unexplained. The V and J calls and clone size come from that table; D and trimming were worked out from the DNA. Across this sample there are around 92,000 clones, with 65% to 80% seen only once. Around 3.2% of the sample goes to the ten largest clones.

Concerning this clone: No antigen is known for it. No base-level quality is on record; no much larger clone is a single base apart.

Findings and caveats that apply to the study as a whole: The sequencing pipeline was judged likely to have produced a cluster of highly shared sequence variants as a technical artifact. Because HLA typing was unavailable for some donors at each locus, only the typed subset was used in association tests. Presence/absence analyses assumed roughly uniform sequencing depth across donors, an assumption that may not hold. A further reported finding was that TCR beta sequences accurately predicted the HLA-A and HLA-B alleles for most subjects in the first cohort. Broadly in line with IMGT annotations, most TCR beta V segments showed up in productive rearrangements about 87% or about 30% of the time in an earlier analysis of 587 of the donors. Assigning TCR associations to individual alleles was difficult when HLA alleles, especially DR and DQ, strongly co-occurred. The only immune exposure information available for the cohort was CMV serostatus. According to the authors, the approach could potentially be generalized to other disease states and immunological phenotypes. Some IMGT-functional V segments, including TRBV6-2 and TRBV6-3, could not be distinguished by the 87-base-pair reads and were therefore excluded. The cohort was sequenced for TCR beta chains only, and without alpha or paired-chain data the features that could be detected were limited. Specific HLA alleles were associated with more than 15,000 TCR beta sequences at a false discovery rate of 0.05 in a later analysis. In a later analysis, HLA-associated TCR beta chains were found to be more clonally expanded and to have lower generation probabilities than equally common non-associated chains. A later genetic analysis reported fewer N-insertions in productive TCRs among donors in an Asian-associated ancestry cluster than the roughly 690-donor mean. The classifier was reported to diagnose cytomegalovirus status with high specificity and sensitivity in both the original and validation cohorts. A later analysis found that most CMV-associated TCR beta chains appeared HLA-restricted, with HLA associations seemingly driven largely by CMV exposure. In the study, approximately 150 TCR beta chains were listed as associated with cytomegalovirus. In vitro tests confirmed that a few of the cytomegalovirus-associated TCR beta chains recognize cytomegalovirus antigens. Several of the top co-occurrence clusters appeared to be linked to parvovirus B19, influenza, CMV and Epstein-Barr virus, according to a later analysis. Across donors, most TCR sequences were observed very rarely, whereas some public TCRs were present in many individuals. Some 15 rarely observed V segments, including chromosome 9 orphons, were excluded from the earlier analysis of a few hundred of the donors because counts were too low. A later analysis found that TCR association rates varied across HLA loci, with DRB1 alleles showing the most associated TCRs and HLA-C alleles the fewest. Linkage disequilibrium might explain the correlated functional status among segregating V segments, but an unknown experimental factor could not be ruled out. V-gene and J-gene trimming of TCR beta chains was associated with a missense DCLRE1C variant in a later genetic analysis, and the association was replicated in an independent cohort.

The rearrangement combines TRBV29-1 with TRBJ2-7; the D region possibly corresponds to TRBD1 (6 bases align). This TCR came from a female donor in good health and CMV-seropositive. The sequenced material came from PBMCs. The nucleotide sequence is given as TGCAGCGTGATTCCTCGGGACATATACGAGCAGTACTTC. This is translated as CSVIPRDIYEQYF.